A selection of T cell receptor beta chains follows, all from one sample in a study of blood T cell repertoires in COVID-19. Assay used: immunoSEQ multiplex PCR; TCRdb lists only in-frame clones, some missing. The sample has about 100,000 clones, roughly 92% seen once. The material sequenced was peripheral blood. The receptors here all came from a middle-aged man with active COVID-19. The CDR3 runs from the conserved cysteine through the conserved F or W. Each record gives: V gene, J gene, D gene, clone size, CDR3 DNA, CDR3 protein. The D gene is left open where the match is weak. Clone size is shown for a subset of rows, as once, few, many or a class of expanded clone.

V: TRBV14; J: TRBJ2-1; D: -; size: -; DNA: TGTGCCAGCAGCCAAATGACTACCCACAATGAGCAGTTCTTC; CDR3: CASSQMTTHNEQFF
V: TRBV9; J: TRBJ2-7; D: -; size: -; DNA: TGTGCCAGCAGCGTAGCCGGGTCGGGTCCAGTCGAGCAGTACTTC; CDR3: CASSVAGSGPVEQYF
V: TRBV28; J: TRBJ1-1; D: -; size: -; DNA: TGTGCCAGCAGTTTACAGGGCGCTGAAGCTTTCTTT; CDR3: CASSLQGAEAFF
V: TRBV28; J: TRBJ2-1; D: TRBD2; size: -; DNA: TGTGCCAGCGGTTCCCCCTGGACTAGCGGGGGCTCCTACAATGAGCAGTTCTTC; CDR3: CASGSPWTSGGSYNEQFF
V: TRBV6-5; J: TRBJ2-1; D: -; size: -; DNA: TGTGCCAGCAGGCGCATGAGCTCCTACAATGAGCAGTTCTTC; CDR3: CASRRMSSYNEQFF
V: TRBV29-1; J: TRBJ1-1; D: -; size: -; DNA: TGCAGCGTTGGAGGGCGGTCTACTGAAGCTTTCTTT; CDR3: CSVGGRSTEAFF
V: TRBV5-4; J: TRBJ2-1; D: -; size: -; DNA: TGTGCCAGCAGCAGCTCCTATGAGCAGTTCTTC; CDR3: CASSSSYEQFF
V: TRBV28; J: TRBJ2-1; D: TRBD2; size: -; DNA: TGTGCCAGCAGCCTGAACCTAGCGGGAGGGATCAATGAGCAGTTCTTC; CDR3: CASSLNLAGGINEQFF
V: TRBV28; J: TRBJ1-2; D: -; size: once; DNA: TGTGCCAGCAGTTCCGGGGCTAACTATGGCTACACCTTC; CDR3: CASSSGANYGYTF
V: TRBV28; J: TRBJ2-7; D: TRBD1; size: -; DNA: TGTGCCAGCAGTTCAGGGGGATACGAGCAGTACTTC; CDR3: CASSSGGYEQYF
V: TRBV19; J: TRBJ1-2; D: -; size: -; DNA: TGTGCCAGTAGTATCGGGGATACAGTTAGCTATGGCTACACCTTC; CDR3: CASSIGDTVSYGYTF
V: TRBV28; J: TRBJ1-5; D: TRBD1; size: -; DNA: TGTGCCAGCAGTTCTTGGACAGGGGGCAGGGACCAGCATTTT; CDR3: CASSSWTGGRDQHF
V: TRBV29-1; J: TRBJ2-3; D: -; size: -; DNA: TGCAGCGCCAAGGGGGCAGATACGCAGTATTTT; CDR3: CSAKGADTQYF
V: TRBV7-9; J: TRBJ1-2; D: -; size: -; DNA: TGTGCCAGCAGCTTAGATAAGGCGGCCTATGGCTACACCTTC; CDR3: CASSLDKAAYGYTF
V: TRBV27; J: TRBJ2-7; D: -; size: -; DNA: TGTGCCAGCAGAGGGGCGGCCTACGAGCAGTACTTC; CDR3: CASRGAAYEQYF
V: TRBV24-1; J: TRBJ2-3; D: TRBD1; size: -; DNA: TGTGCCACCAGTGATTCGACACGAAACAGGGGGTTGGTAGCAGATACGCAGTATTTT; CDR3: CATSDSTRNRGLVADTQYF
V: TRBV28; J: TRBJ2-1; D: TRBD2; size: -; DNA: TGTGCCAGCAGTCCACAGGCTAGCGGGAAAAATGAGCAGTTCTTC; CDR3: CASSPQASGKNEQFF
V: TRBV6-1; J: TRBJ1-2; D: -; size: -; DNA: TGTGCCAGCAGTGAAGACAGGGACTATGGCTACACCTTC; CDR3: CASSEDRDYGYTF